Listed here are 6 T cell receptor beta chains from one sample, sequenced in a study of early T cells in non-severe SARS-CoV-2 infection. TCRdb reprocessed the 5' RACE reads via MiXCR and lists one record per CDR3 protein. The sample includes approximately 120,000 distinct CDR3 sequences, 14% to 15% of them seen just once. The sequenced material came from whole blood. The receptor set was obtained from an adult who was a healthcare worker with PCR-confirmed SARS-CoV-2 infection or an uninfected control (not recorded which).

This clonotype was recorded many times. J is TRBJ1-1 and V is TRBV7-2; D remains ambiguous. Germline CDR1 SGHTA, CDR2 FQGNSA. Trimming took off 5 bases at V and 3 bases at J, with 10 bases between the two ends. The CDR3 covers 13 residues. The CDR3 protein is CASSRWSDTEAFF. CDR3 DNA sequence: TGTGCCAGCAGCCGATGGAGTGACACTGAAGCTTTCTTT.

For this clonotype: A much larger clone sits a single nucleotide away, making a read error possible. The chain has TRBV29-1 and TRBJ2-7, with D maybe TRBD2 (7 bases). The CDR3 runs to 14 residues. From germline, CDR1 is SQVTM and CDR2 ANQGSEA. V lost 5 bases, J lost 4 bases, and 18 bases lay in between. For the CDR3, the DNA is TGCAGCGTTTCCCACGGGGGGCGCGATTACGAGCAGTACTTC. Its protein product is CSVSHGGRDYEQYF.

Only a few counts were recorded for this clonotype. V is TRBV3-1 and J is TRBJ2-5; unclear D gene. Germline lookup yields CDR1 LGHDT and CDR2 YNNKEL (reference sequence). V shed 1 base and J shed 3 bases, with 6 bases lying between them. The CDR3 length is 13 residues. The CDR3 nucleotides read TGTGCCAGCAGCCAAGGGCCAGAAGAGACCCAGTACTTC. This codes for CASSQGPEETQYF.

This clonotype was seen only a few times. The rearrangement links TRBV5-1 to TRBJ2-1; TRBD1 is a possible D gene (6 bases). The CDR3 is 15 residues long. Germline V lookup: CDR1 SGHRS, CDR2 YFSETQ. The germline V and J ends were trimmed by 2 bases and 0 bases, with 9 bases remaining between them. CDR3 DNA: TGCGCCAGCAGCTTCCGGGACAACTCCTACAATGAGCAGTTCTTC. Encoded protein: CASSFRDNSYNEQFF. The variable domain in full, with the rest retrieved from reference TRBV5-1 and TRBJ2-1, is KAGVTQTPRYLIKTRGQQVTLSCSPISGHRSVSWYQQTPGQGLQFLFEYFSETQRNKGNFPGRFSGRQFSNSRSEMNVSTLELGDSALYLCASSFRDNSYNEQFFGPGTRLTVL.

This chain links TRBV13 with TRBJ2-7; the D gene could be TRBD1 or TRBD2 (5 bases each). CDR1 is PRHDT, CDR2 FYEKMQ, per germline (reference sequence). The CDR3 contains 16 residues. The V end was cut by 2 bases, the J end by 5 bases, with 19 bases between. The chain's CDR3 is CASSLSPGPIPDEQYF. Here the CDR3 DNA reads TGTGCCAGCAGCTTAAGTCCGGGACCTATCCCCGACGAGCAGTACTTC.

The chain is built from TRBV6-2 or TRBV6-3 and TRBJ2-1; the D is unclear. Trimming left V 0 bases short and J 0 bases short, with 6 bases between. Germline V gene lookup returns CDR1 MNHEY and CDR2 SVGEGT. The CDR3 runs to 15 residues. This chain's CDR3 is CASSYSESSYNEQFF. DNA of the CDR3: TGTGCCAGCAGTTACTCGGAGAGCTCCTACAATGAGCAGTTCTTC.